Listed below are T cell receptor beta chains from one sample, sequenced in a study of blood T cell repertoires in COVID-19. The assay was immunoSEQ multiplex PCR, and TCRdb's table has in-frame clones only and misses some. The table has 250,000 to 300,000 clones, 80% to 90% seen once. The sequenced sample was peripheral blood. The origin of the receptors is a man aged 55 to 70 with acute or convalescent COVID-19. The CDR3 runs from the conserved cysteine through the conserved F or W. A D gene is named only where the DNA matches it firmly. The size entry is marked missing in some rows and otherwise reads once, few, many or a size class.

TGTGCCAGCTCACCCACAGCGGGGGTATACAATGAGCAGTTCTTC CASSPTAGVYNEQFF TRBJ2-1 - TRBV18 TRBD2
TGCAGCGCCCAGCGGGAGGCCCCCTACGAGCAGTACTTC CSAQREAPYEQYF TRBJ2-7 once TRBV29-1 TRBD2
TGTGCCAGCTCAGGAGACAGGGGGAACACTGAAGCTTTCTTT CASSGDRGNTEAFF TRBJ1-1 - TRBV18 TRBD1
TGTGCCAGCAGCTTTAGGACAGGGGGCAATGGCTACACCTTC CASSFRTGGNGYTF TRBJ1-2 - TRBV7-9 TRBD1
TGTGCCAGCTCACGCGGACTGGTCTCCTACGAGCAGTACTTC CASSRGLVSYEQYF TRBJ2-7 - TRBV18 -
TGTGCCAGCAGCTTGGGGGGTTCAGTCTACGAGCAGTACTTC CASSLGGSVYEQYF TRBJ2-7 - TRBV7-9 -
TGTGCCAGCGGCCGTAGTGGGGCCCAAGAGACCCAGTACTTC CASGRSGAQETQYF TRBJ2-5 - TRBV6-5 -
TGTGCCAGCTCATTGGACAGGACAACTAACTATGGCTACACCTTC CASSLDRTTNYGYTF TRBJ1-2 - TRBV18 TRBD1
TGTGCCAGCAGCCAAGCGTCCACAGATACGCAGTATTTT CASSQASTDTQYF TRBJ2-3 once TRBV7-9 -
TGTGCCAGCAGCGTAGTTTTCGGGAGCAATGAGCAGTTCTTC CASSVVFGSNEQFF TRBJ2-1 - TRBV9 -
TGTGCCATCAGTGAAGTCGGTGGGACTAGCGGAAGGAGCACAGATACGCAGTATTTT CAISEVGGTSGRSTDTQYF TRBJ2-3 - TRBV10-3 TRBD2
TGTGCCAGCAGCTTAGCCACAGGGGCCGGCGCTAACTATGGCTACACCTTC CASSLATGAGANYGYTF TRBJ1-2 - TRBV7-9 TRBD1
TGTGCCAGCAGTTTAACTAGATTCTACGAGCAGTACTTC CASSLTRFYEQYF TRBJ2-7 - TRBV27 -
TGTGCCAGCATTGGGACAGGGGTTGTCGGGGAGCTGTTTTTT CASIGTGVVGELFF TRBJ2-2 - TRBV28 TRBD1
TGTGCCAGCTTTTCGGTGGATACGCAGTATTTT CASFSVDTQYF TRBJ2-3 - TRBV6-5 -
TGTGCCAGCAGCCGGACACGGAACACTGAAGCTTTCTTT CASSRTRNTEAFF TRBJ1-1 once TRBV9 -
TGTGCCAGTAGTATAAGGAGGGTTGGTGGGGGGACTAGCGGGAGTAATGAGCAGTTCTTC CASSIRRVGGGTSGSNEQFF TRBJ2-1 - TRBV19 TRBD2
TGCGCCAGCCAATCCCTTAGCGGGTTCTACGAGCAGTACTTC CASQSLSGFYEQYF TRBJ2-7 - TRBV10-2 TRBD2
TGTGCCAGCAGCAAGTCGGACAGGGGGGACTATGGCTACACCTTC CASSKSDRGDYGYTF TRBJ1-2 - TRBV3-1/TRBV3-2 TRBD1
TGTGCCAGCAGTGAAGTGGGGGAAGGAGGGCCTAAAGAGACCCAGTACTTC CASSEVGEGGPKETQYF TRBJ2-5 - TRBV2 -
TGTGCCAGCAGTTACTACGGAGAGACCCAGTACTTC CASSYYGETQYF TRBJ2-5 - TRBV12-3/TRBV12-4 -
TGCAGCGCCGAGAGCCAGGACACCTACGAGCAGTACTTC CSAESQDTYEQYF TRBJ2-7 - TRBV29-1 -
TGCGCCAGCAGCGTACAGCACTACGAGCAGTACTTC CASSVQHYEQYF TRBJ2-7 once TRBV5-1 -
TGTGCCAGCAGTTACGCTCGGGGCTACGAGCAGTACTTC CASSYARGYEQYF TRBJ2-7 - TRBV6-6 -
TGTGCCAGCAGCCGAGCGCTTCCGCAAGATACGCAGTATTTT CASSRALPQDTQYF TRBJ2-3 - TRBV3-1/TRBV3-2 -
TGTGCCAGCAGTTTAAGTATGGTGGGACAGGGATATGGCTACACCTTC CASSLSMVGQGYGYTF TRBJ1-2 - TRBV28 TRBD1